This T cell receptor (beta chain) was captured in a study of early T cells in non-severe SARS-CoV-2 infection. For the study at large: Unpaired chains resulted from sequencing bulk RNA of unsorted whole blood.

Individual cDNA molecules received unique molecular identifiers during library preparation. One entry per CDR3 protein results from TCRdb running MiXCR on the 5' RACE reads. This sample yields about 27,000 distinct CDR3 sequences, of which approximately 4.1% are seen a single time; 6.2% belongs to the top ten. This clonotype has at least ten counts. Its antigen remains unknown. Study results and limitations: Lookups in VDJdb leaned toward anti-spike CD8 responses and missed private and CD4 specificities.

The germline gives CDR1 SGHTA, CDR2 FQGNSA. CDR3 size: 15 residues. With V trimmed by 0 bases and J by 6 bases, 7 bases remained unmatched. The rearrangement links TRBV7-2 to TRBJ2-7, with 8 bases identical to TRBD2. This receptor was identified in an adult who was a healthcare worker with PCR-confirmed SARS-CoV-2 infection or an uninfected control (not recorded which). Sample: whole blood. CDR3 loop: CASSLAYGRASEQYF. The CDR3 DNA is TGTGCCAGCAGCTTAGCATACGGGAGGGCCTCCGAGCAGTACTTC.